This T cell receptor (beta chain) was sequenced during a study of CD8+ T cells in alopecia areata. Overall study findings and caveats: Scalp samples also contribute reads from the resident alphabeta T cells found in normal skin.

Extraction and reverse transcription of RNA yielded cDNA as the sequencing template. The repertoire was sequenced with immunoSEQ multiplex PCR; TCRdb's copy has only in-frame clones and lacks some. In the table there are hundreds of thousands of clones, 65% to 70% of which are singletons. Specimens obtained from alopecia areata patients comprised lesional scalp punch biopsies and peripheral blood. CDR3 length: 13 residues. Germline V gene lookup returns CDR1 SGHDT and CDR2 YYEEEE. The V end lost 5 bases, the J end lost 4 bases, and 9 bases lay between the germline ends. With regard to this clone: The antigen is not known.

Sequenced here: CD4+ T cells sorted from blood, sampled at week 0. The rearrangement joins TRBV5-6 to TRBJ2-2; D unclear. The receptor's source is a human donor with alopecia areata. The CDR3 region is CASRFGPTGELFF. The CDR3 coding sequence is TGTGCCAGCAGATTCGGCCCCACCGGGGAGCTGTTTTTT.